This TCR beta chain was found in a study of blood T cell repertoires in COVID-19. A remark on this clone: Additional DNA sequences in this sample encode the identical CDR3.

The protocol was immunoSEQ multiplex PCR, while the TCRdb copy is restricted to in-frame clones and leaves out a portion. Of 78,000 or so clones listed, roughly 89% are singletons. CDR1 MGHRA and CDR2 YSYEKL come from the germline V gene. The CDR3 is 15 amino acids. V shed 0 bases and J shed 4 bases, with 10 bases lying between them. The gene calls are TRBV4-1 and TRBJ1-5; D may be TRBD1 (5 bases). Source material: peripheral blood. The sequence derives from a woman aged 50 to 60 with acute or convalescent COVID-19. CDR3 coding DNA: TGCGCCAGCAGCCAAGAGTCGGCAGGGAATCAGCCCCAGCATTTT. Encoded protein: CASSQESAGNQPQHF.